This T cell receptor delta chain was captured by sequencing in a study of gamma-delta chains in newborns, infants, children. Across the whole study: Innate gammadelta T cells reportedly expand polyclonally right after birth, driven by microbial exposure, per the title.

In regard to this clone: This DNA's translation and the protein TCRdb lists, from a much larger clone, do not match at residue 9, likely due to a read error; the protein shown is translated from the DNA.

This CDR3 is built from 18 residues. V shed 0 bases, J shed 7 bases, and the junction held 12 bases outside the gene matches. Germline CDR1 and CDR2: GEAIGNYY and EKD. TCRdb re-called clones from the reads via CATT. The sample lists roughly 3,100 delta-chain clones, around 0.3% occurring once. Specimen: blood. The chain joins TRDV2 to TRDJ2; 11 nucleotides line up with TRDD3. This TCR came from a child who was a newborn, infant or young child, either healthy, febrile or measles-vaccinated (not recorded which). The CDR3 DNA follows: TGTGCCTGTGACACCGGGTTGGGGGCTGGGGGATACCTAGCACAACTCTTCTTT. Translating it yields CACDTGLGAGGYLAQLFF.